The following is a T cell receptor beta chain sequence with its context. This clonotype was picked up many times. It has no known antigen specificity. The record has no base qualities; no much larger clone is one base away. Sequencing used an Illumina HiSeq 2000. TCR beta chain libraries were generated by multiplex PCR amplification. The amplified TCR beta chain products were analyzed by high-throughput sequencing. TCRdb trimmed the raw reads at Q25, called clones with MiXCR and kept productive beta chains. Identical CDR3 protein sequences are pooled into one entry, listed with their most common genes and DNA. This sample holds some 150,000 distinct CDR3 sequences; around 20% were observed only once. Together, the top ten hold more than 2.5% of the sample. The record originates from a study of breast tumors, draining lymph nodes, adjacent tissues listed by TCRdb under 2016. General notes on the study: TCR beta repertoires were compared across tumor, adjacent nontumor tissue and axillary lymph nodes obtained from breast cancer patients. The study aimed to assess the relationships and possible T-cell exchange between tumor, surrounding tissue and draining lymph node repertoires in human breast cancer. Overall study results and their limits: Rather than being directly demonstrated, the conclusion that tumor T cells originate in lymph nodes was presented as consistent with a hypothesis. Tumor and nontumor tissue repertoires were significantly more similar in luminal-like than in basal-like breast cancer. The data were considered consistent with most tumor T cells being derived from the lymph node and subsequently expanding within tumor tissue. Tumor T-cell repertoires showed less diversity than lymph node repertoires and more diversity than nontumor tissue repertoires, and tumor T-cell repertoires showed preferential V and J gene usage.

The germline V end is reduced by 5 bases and the J end by 4 bases; junction bases left unmatched: 11. The germline V gene gives CDR1 as SQVTM and CDR2 as ANQGSEA. Measured from the cysteine to the phenylalanine, the CDR3 is 16 residues long. The retained sequence is limited to the CDR3, 48 bases, with the frame set at the first base. The lymph node samples were taken from the axillary draining lymph nodes of breast cancer patients. The material sequenced was axillary lymph node tissue. The origin of this receptor is a female donor with breast cancer. Some clones in this sample may be carry-over from other donors' samples. The sequence is built from TRBV29-1 and TRBJ2-3; a stretch of 11 junction bases matches TRBD2. CDR3 reads: CSVLERLAGIADTQYF. The nucleotide sequence reads TGCAGCGTTCTTGAGAGACTAGCGGGAATCGCAGATACGCAGTATTTT.